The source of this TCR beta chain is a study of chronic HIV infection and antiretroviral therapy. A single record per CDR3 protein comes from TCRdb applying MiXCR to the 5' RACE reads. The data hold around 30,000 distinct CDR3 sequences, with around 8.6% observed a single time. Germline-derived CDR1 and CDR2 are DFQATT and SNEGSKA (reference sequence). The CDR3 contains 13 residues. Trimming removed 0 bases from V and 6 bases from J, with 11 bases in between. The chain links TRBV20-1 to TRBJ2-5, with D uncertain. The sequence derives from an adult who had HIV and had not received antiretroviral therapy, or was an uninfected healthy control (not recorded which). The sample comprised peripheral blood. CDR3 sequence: CSARDGSLQTQYF. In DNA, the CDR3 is TGCAGTGCTAGAGACGGCAGCCTGCAGACCCAGTACTTC.